This TCR beta chain was captured by sequencing in a study of cytomegalovirus exposure and HLA in healthy donors. Trimming took 5 bases from V and 7 from J, leaving 20 bases between them. The CDR3 runs to 15 residues. Per the germline V gene, CDR1 is MDHEN and CDR2 is SYDVKM. Both 60 Vbeta primers and 13 Jbeta primers went into the PCR. Using immunoSEQ multiplex PCR, the repertoire was profiled, and TCRdb retains in-frame clones only, with some absent. The sample consists of approximately 160,000 clones, 65% to 70% of them appearing once. The rearrangement links TRBV28 to TRBJ1-2; weak D call: TRBD1 (5 bases). This clonotype was sampled from a woman under 30 in good health and CMV-seropositive. Input material: PBMCs. The CDR3 is CASSLGSGGARGYTF. The DNA of the CDR3 is TGTGCCAGCAGTCTAGGGAGCGGAGGGGCTCGTGGCTACACCTTC.